These 26 T cell receptor beta chains originate from one sample sequenced in a study of blood T cell repertoires in COVID-19. TCRdb keeps only in-frame clones here, not all; method: immunoSEQ multiplex PCR. The table shows around 310,000 clones, with about 90% occurring only once. The sample consisted of peripheral blood. All receptors derive from a woman aged 40 to 49 with COVID-19, enrolled during active disease.

The chain uses TRBV5-6 and TRBJ1-5, with a weak D call TRBD1 (5 bases). The CDR3 runs 14 residues. Trimming removed 4 bases at V and 3 bases at J, with 11 bases between. Germline values: CDR1 SGHDT, CDR2 YYEEEE. The DNA for the CDR3 is TGTGCCAGCAGCCTTCAGGGTTCCAATCAGCCCCAGCATTTT. Translating gives CASSLQGSNQPQHF.

This sequence joins TRBV4-3 and TRBJ2-7; TRBD1 matches 8 bases. Per the germline V gene, CDR1 is LGHNA and CDR2 is YSLEER. The CDR3 extends over 16 amino acids. V gave up 0 bases and J gave up 2 bases; unmatched junction bases: 6. In nucleotides, the CDR3 is TGCGCCAGCAGCCAAGAAGTAGACAGGGGAACCTACGAGCAGTACTTC. Amino acid sequence: CASSQEVDRGTYEQYF.

This sequence joins TRBV7-2 and TRBJ2-2, with 9 bases that match TRBD2. The CDR3 extends over 16 amino acids. With V trimmed by 1 base and J by 0 bases, 0 bases remained unmatched. Germline V gene sequence: CDR1 SGHTA, CDR2 FQGNSA. CDR3 DNA sequence: TGTGCCAGCAGCTTAGGACTAGCGGCGAACACCGGGGAGCTGTTTTTT. Amino acid sequence: CASSLGLAANTGELFF.

The V gene is TRBV27, the J gene TRBJ2-1, with D maybe TRBD2 (7 bases). Between the trimmed V and J ends, which lost 3 bases and 8 bases, there was a span of 14 bases. Germline V CDR1 and CDR2: MNHEY, SMNVEV (reference sequence). The CDR3 contains 14 residues. In nucleotides, the CDR3 is TGTGCCAGCAGTTTGATTGGGGGGGCGGATGAGCAGTTCTTC. Translating gives CASSLIGGADEQFF.

V gene TRBV28 combines with J gene TRBJ1-6, with D tentatively TRBD1 (5 bases). Trimming cost V 7 bases and J 6 bases, with 16 bases left between them. Germline V gene sequence: CDR1 MDHEN, CDR2 SYDVKM. The CDR3 is 15 amino acids. This chain's CDR3 is CASTPSQGPNSPLHF. The CDR3 DNA reads TGTGCCAGCACCCCATCTCAGGGCCCTAATTCACCCCTCCACTTT.

The CDR3 region has the DNA TGCGCCAGCAGCTTCGGTGGCTGGGCGTCAACTAATGAAAAACTGTTTTTT. It yields the protein CASSFGGWASTNEKLFF. This rearrangement joins TRBV5-1 to TRBJ1-4; D is unresolved. CDR3 size: 17 residues. Germline assignment: CDR1 SGHRS and CDR2 YFSETQ. V lost 2 bases and J 0 bases, leaving 14 bases between the germline ends.

The J gene is TRBJ2-3, the V gene TRBV19; D gene unclear. Germline CDR1 and CDR2: LNHDA and SQIVND (reference sequence). CDR3 length equals 14 residues. Trimming pared 5 bases from V and 0 bases from J, leaving 9 bases between. The CDR3 sequence: CASSSRSSTDTQYF. CDR3 nucleotides: TGTGCCAGTAGTTCCAGGTCCAGCACAGATACGCAGTATTTT.

This clone was recorded a few times. V is TRBV7-2 and J is TRBJ2-3, with TRBD2 matching 8 bases. With 6 bases clipped from V and 3 bases from J, the junction kept 8 bases outside the gene matches. Germline CDR1 and CDR2: SGHTA and FQGNSA. The CDR3 contains 15 residues. The CDR3 spells CASRSQRERTDTQYF. CDR3 nucleotides: TGTGCCAGCAGATCCCAGCGGGAGCGGACAGATACGCAGTATTTT.

The CDR3 spells CATSASGGYEQYF. In DNA, the CDR3 is TGTGCCACCAGTGCTAGCGGGGGATACGAGCAGTACTTC. The chain combines TRBV24-1 with TRBJ2-7, with 10 bases lining up with TRBD2. The ends lost 5 bases at V and 4 bases at J; junction bases unmatched: 1. This CDR3 spans 13 amino acids. Germline V gives CDR1 KGHDR, CDR2 SFDVKD.

The chain joins TRBV7-9 to TRBJ1-3, with 7 nucleotides matching TRBD1. Germline assignment: CDR1 SEHNR and CDR2 FQNEAQ (reference sequence). CDR3 length: 15 amino acids. V dropped 0 bases and J dropped 7; count of bases not matched to a gene: 6. Here the CDR3 reads CASSLAQGVDNTIYF. As DNA, the CDR3 is TGTGCCAGCAGCTTAGCGCAGGGGGTGGACAACACCATATATTTT.

The chain has TRBV6-5 and TRBJ2-7, with TRBD2 identical over 7 bases. From germline, CDR1 is MNHEY and CDR2 SVGAGI. CDR3 size: 13 residues. J gave up 8 bases and V 4 bases, and 8 bases lay outside the gene matches. CDR3 loop: CASSWGTTTQQYF. The DNA for the CDR3 is TGTGCCAGCAGTTGGGGGACTACTACGCAGCAGTACTTC.

CDR3 DNA sequence: TGCGCCAGCAGCCCACCAGGGGCGGGTCCAGATACGCAGTATTTT. Residues: CASSPPGAGPDTQYF. This chain links TRBV5-1 with TRBJ2-3; D perhaps matches TRBD1 (6 bases). Germline-derived CDR1 and CDR2 are SGHRS and YFSETQ. Deletions cut 4 bases from V and 4 bases from J, with 16 bases between. The CDR3 loop spans 15 amino acids.

This clone was found a few times. The V call is TRBV19, the J call TRBJ1-1; 10 nucleotides align to TRBD1. Per germline, CDR1 LNHDA and CDR2 SQIVND (reference sequence). The CDR3 has 15 amino acids. Trimming took 7 bases from V and 0 from J; bases not matched to a gene: 5. The CDR3 nucleotides are TGTGCCAGTACCCGGACAGGGGGAATGAACACTGAAGCTTTCTTT. Translation gives CASTRTGGMNTEAFF.

This clone was recorded a few times. The chain is built from TRBV6-5 and TRBJ1-5; no definite D call. With 2 bases removed from V and 11 bases from J, the gap between germline ends came to 13 bases. CDR1 is MNHEY, CDR2 SVGAGI, per germline. The CDR3 extends over 13 amino acids. CDR3 bases: TGTGCCAGCAGTTACGAGGAGGGTACGTCCCAGCATTTT. Its translation: CASSYEEGTSQHF.

For this clone: The same CDR3 arises from other DNA sequences in this sample as well. The V call is TRBV28, the J call TRBJ1-2; 8 bases fit TRBD1. The junction had 3 bases not matched to a gene; V was cut back by 4 bases and J by 2 bases. Germline-derived CDR1 and CDR2 are MDHEN and SYDVKM. The CDR3 runs to 14 residues. DNA for the CDR3: TGTGCCAGCAGTTCGACAGGGGAGAACTATGGCTACACCTTC. Encoded protein: CASSSTGENYGYTF.

This chain joins TRBV18 and TRBJ2-5, with TRBD2 identical over 11 bases. Germline assignment: CDR1 KGHSH and CDR2 LQKENI. This CDR3 is 16 amino acids long. The junction had 7 bases not matched to a gene; V was cut back by 6 bases and J by 1 base. This CDR3 is CASSPLAGGFQETQYF. Here the CDR3 DNA reads TGTGCCAGCTCGCCCCTAGCGGGGGGCTTCCAAGAGACCCAGTACTTC.

The V gene is TRBV29-1, the J gene TRBJ2-7; D possibly corresponds to TRBD1 (7 bases). The CDR3 sequence is 16 residues long. Germline-derived CDR1 and CDR2 are SQVTM and ANQGSEA. V was cut by 3 bases and J by 5 bases, with 23 bases left in between. The CDR3 DNA is TGCAGCGTTGAGGGGGTTAGGGTCAGGGGGAGGCACGAGCAGTACTTC. Its protein is CSVEGVRVRGRHEQYF.

The chain couples TRBV29-1 to TRBJ1-4; perhaps TRBD1 as D (5 bases). The CDR3 is made up of 17 amino acids. V lost 7 bases to trimming and J lost 4 bases, with 25 bases between them. In germline, CDR1 is SQVTM, CDR2 ANQGSEA. Here the CDR3 DNA reads TGCAGCGCCTATGGGCGCGGAAGACAGTCCAATAATGAAAAACTGTTTTTT. Protein: CSAYGRGRQSNNEKLFF.

Concerning this clone itself: Other DNA sequences in this sample translate to the same CDR3. This chain joins TRBV12-3 or TRBV12-4 and TRBJ1-5, with 7 bases identical to TRBD1. V lost 6 bases to trimming and J lost 4 bases; unmatched junction nucleotides: 3. This CDR3 has 13 amino acids. CDR3 DNA sequence: TGTGCCAGCAGCCTACAGGGGAATCAGCCCCAGCATTTT. Translation: CASSLQGNQPQHF.

As to this clone: An end of the junction does not agree with germline; a read error may underlie this. V gene TRBV7-7 combines with J gene TRBJ2-2; 10 bases map to TRBD2. The CDR3 is 18 amino acids. CDR1 and CDR2 from the germline V gene are SSHAT and FNYEAQ (reference sequence). As DNA, the CDR3 is TGTGCTAGCAGCTTAGCGGCTAGCGGGAGTATCGGGACCGGGGAGCTGTTTTTT. This gives the protein CASSLAASGSIGTGELFF.

In this sample, this clone turned up once. CDR3: CASSPEQGSTEAFF. CDR3 in DNA: TGTGCCAGCTCACCCGAACAGGGAAGTACTGAAGCTTTCTTT. The V call is TRBV18, the J call TRBJ1-1, with D possibly TRBD1 on 6 matching bases. Germline CDR1 and CDR2: KGHSH and LQKENI. V lost 3 bases to trimming and J lost 5 bases, with 13 bases between them. The CDR3 covers 14 residues.

The chain employs TRBV6-5 and TRBJ1-1, with 8 positions matching TRBD1. V dropped 4 bases and J dropped 3; count of bases not matched to a gene: 7. Germline CDR1 reads MNHEY; CDR2 reads SVGAGI. The CDR3 is made up of 15 amino acids. The CDR3 protein is CASSLMTGADTEAFF. The DNA of the CDR3 is TGTGCCAGCAGTTTGATGACAGGGGCGGACACTGAAGCTTTCTTT.

This clone was recorded once. This chain joins TRBV30 and TRBJ2-5; TRBD2 might be the D (5 bases). Germline CDR1 is GTSNPN and CDR2 is SVGIG (reference sequence). Trimming took 1 base from V and 4 from J, leaving 13 bases between them. CDR3 length equals 14 residues. In DNA form, the CDR3 reads TGTGCCTGGAGTGCGAGGGTTCCTCGAGAGACCCAGTACTTC. This sequence encodes CAWSARVPRETQYF.

The rearrangement links TRBV7-9 to TRBJ1-2, with no clear D. The V end lost 1 base, the J end lost 8 bases, and 14 bases lay between the germline ends. The CDR3 runs 14 residues. Germline CDR1 is SEHNR and CDR2 is FQNEAQ (reference sequence). This chain's CDR3 is CASSLGSSAAGYTF. The CDR3 coding sequence is TGTGCCAGCAGCTTAGGGTCCTCTGCGGCGGGCTACACCTTC.

This chain links TRBV4-3 with TRBJ1-5, with D perhaps TRBD1 (6 bases). This CDR3 region has 16 residues. Germline V gives CDR1 LGHNA, CDR2 YSLEER. The V gene lost 0 bases and the J gene lost 9 bases, with 18 bases spanning the gap. Here the CDR3 reads CASSQEFAGGPTPQHF. The CDR3 coding sequence is TGCGCCAGCAGCCAAGAGTTCGCGGGGGGCCCTACGCCCCAGCATTTT.

The chain links TRBV3-1 (or the pseudogene TRBV3-2) to TRBJ2-2; 8 nucleotides line up with TRBD2. This CDR3 comprises 15 residues. V was clipped by 4 bases and J by 4 bases; unmatched bases: 5. In germline, CDR1 is LGHDT, CDR2 YNNKEL (reference sequence). The CDR3 DNA reads TGTGCCAGCAGCCGCTCGGGGGGGTTCACCGGGGAGCTGTTTTTT. It encodes CASSRSGGFTGELFF.